This T cell receptor beta chain is from a study of OX40 agonist ivuxolimab in advanced cancers. CDR1 and CDR2 from the germline V gene are KGHSH and LQKENI. With 5 bases removed from V and 6 bases from J, the gap between germline ends came to 17 bases. This CDR3 comprises 16 residues. Libraries were prepared by immunoSEQ multiplex PCR; TCRdb keeps only in-frame clonotypes and omits some of them. Of 55,000 to 60,000 clones listed, around four fifths were seen once; the top ten hold 0.75%. The chain combines TRBV18 with TRBJ1-6, with D perhaps matching TRBD1 (5 bases). The source is an adult with an advanced solid tumor such as melanoma, head and neck, liver or kidney cancer. The sample was CD4+ or CD8+ T cells sorted from blood, taken in a trial of the OX40 agonist ivuxolimab. The CDR3: CASSSAGPPSNSPLHF. In nucleotides, the CDR3 is TGTGCCAGCTCAAGCGCGGGACCGCCATCTAATTCACCCCTCCACTTT.